This TCR beta chain is from a study of blood T cell repertoires in COVID-19. At the level of the study: Samples representing acute and convalescent COVID-19 were sourced from the United States, Italy and Spain. Sources were T cells, B-cell-depleted T cells, or PBMCs; the material itself was cDNA or gDNA.

The V gene lost 4 bases and the J gene lost 5 bases, with 12 bases spanning the gap. CDR3 size: 13 residues. CDR1 and CDR2 (germline): SGHDN, FVKESK. As originally analysed: The authors estimated nucleated cell counts from reference gene primer amplification. Sequenced by immunoSEQ multiplex PCR; TCRdb stores in-frame clones only, minus some. V and J calls and clone size follow that table, whereas D and trimming were derived from the DNA. The table lists 44,000 or so clones, roughly 90% of them singletons. The chain carries TRBV14 and TRBJ2-7; D ambiguous. Sequenced: peripheral blood. This TCR was recovered from a human donor in a cohort sampled during active COVID-19. The CDR3 DNA reads TGTGCCAGCAGCCCCCGGTTGGGCCACGAGCAGTACTTC. It specifies CASSPRLGHEQYF.